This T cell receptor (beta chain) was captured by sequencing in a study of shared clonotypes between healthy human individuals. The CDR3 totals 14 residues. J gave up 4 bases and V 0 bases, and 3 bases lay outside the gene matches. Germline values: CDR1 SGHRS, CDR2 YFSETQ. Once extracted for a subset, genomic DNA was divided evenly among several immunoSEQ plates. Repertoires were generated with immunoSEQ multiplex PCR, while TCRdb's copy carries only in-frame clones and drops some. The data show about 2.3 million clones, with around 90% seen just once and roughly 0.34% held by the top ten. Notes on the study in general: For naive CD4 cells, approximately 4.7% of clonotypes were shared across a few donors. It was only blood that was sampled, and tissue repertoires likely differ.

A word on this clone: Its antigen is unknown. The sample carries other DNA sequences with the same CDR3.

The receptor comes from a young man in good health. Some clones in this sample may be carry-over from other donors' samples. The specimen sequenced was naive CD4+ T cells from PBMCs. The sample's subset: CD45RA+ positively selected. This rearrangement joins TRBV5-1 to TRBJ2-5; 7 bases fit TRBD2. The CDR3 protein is CASSLAGGGETQYF. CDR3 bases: TGCGCCAGCAGCTTGGCGGGAGGTGGAGAGACCCAGTACTTC.